What follows are 27 T cell receptor beta chains derived from one specimen sequenced in a study of T cell clonality in common variable immunodeficiency. TCRdb's table, derived via immunoSEQ multiplex PCR, lists solely in-frame clones and lacks some. The sample presents 55,000 to 65,000 clones, none singletons. Material: peripheral blood mononuclear cells. Every receptor here comes from a person aged 18 to 70 in good health.

This clone has a count of ten or more. The read ends 3 residues before the CDR3 terminus; that terminus is restored from the germline J gene. The chain uses TRBV2 and TRBJ2-7, with TRBD2 matching 9 bases. With V trimmed by 6 bases and J by 4 bases, 7 bases remained unmatched. Germline V CDR1 and CDR2: SNHLY, FYNNEI. The CDR3 runs to 14 residues. The chain's CDR3 is CASSESSGKYEQYF. The CDR3 DNA, read in part, is TGTGCCAGCAGCGAGTCTAGCGGGAAATACGAG.

In this sample, this clone turned up many times. The CDR3 end falls 3 residues outside the read, so it is completed with the germline J gene. This sequence joins TRBV20-1 and TRBJ2-1; TRBD2 agrees at 8 bases. Trimming removed 0 bases from V and 8 bases from J; junction bases left unmatched: 12. The CDR3 length is 16 residues. CDR1 and CDR2 from the germline V gene are DFQATT and SNEGSKA (reference sequence). The CDR3 sequence: CSARDRRTSSADEQFF. The DNA read from the CDR3 is TGCAGTGCTAGAGATCGTAGGACTAGCTCAGCAGATGAG.

At least ten counts were recorded for this clone. The read ends 3 residues early relative to the CDR3; the germline J gene fills the gap. The rearrangement uses TRBV20-1 and TRBJ2-3; 11 nucleotides align to TRBD2. The germline V gene has CDR1 DFQATT and CDR2 SNEGSKA (reference sequence). J was trimmed by 4 bases and V by 3 bases; bases with no gene match: 9. This CDR3 spans 16 amino acids. The CDR3 is CSASPVSGRASDTQYF. The sequenced part of the CDR3 DNA is TGCAGTGCTAGTCCCGTTAGCGGGAGGGCGTCAGATACG.

This clone appeared many times. CDR3: CSAREVAGVEDQETQYF. The CDR3 DNA, read in part, is TGCAGTGCTAGAGAAGTAGCGGGGGTAGAGGACCAAGAGACC. This chain uses TRBV20-1 with TRBJ2-5, with TRBD2 matching 9 bases. The read terminates 3 residues ahead of where the CDR3 ends, so the germline J gene completes it. CDR1 and CDR2 from the germline V gene are DFQATT and SNEGSKA (reference sequence). The V segment lost 0 bases and the J segment 0 bases; nucleotides outside the gene matches: 8. The CDR3 is 17 residues long.

This clone occurred many times. The read ends 3 residues before the CDR3 terminus; that terminus is restored from the germline J gene. The rearrangement links TRBV5-1 to TRBJ2-1; TRBD2 is a possible D gene (5 bases). CDR1 SGHRS and CDR2 YFSETQ come from the germline V gene. Trimming removed 4 bases at V and 6 bases at J, with 17 bases between. This CDR3 contains 15 residues. CDR3 residues: CASSPSTSFPNEQFF. The DNA read from the CDR3 is TGCGCCAGCAGCCCTAGCACTAGTTTCCCCAATGAG.

This clone was detected ten times or more. The CDR3 bases that were read are TGTGCCAGCAGTTTTAGGGGGACAGGTACCTACGAG. Translating it yields CASSFRGTGTYE. From start to end, the CDR3 is CASSFRGTGTYEQYF. The rearrangement links TRBV28 to TRBJ2-7, with 8 positions matching TRBD1. The read ends 3 residues before the CDR3 terminus; that terminus is restored from the germline J gene. V dropped 3 bases and J dropped 2; count of bases not matched to a gene: 6. Looked up from germline, CDR1 is MDHEN and CDR2 is SYDVKM. CDR3 size: 15 residues.

This clone was picked up many times. The sequence runs out 3 residues before the end of the CDR3; the remainder is reconstructed from the germline J gene. The chain employs TRBV4-1 and TRBJ2-7; a possible D gene is TRBD1 (6 bases). Trimming shortened V by 2 bases and J by 6 bases, and 11 bases separated the two germline ends. The CDR3 extends over 13 amino acids. CDR1 and CDR2 (germline): MGHRA, YSYEKL. CDR3 amino acids: CASSQIRQVEQYF. The part of the CDR3 DNA that was read is TGCGCCAGCAGCCAAATTAGACAGGTCGAG.

This clone appeared many times. The read ends 3 residues early relative to the CDR3; the germline J gene fills the gap. The V gene is TRBV6-4, the J gene TRBJ2-1; possibly TRBD2 for D (5 bases). In germline, CDR1 is MRHNA, CDR2 SNTAGT. The CDR3 totals 16 residues. The V end lost 6 bases, the J end lost 3 bases, and 18 bases lay between the germline ends. This CDR3 reads CASSSPGAADYNEQFF. The sequenced part of the CDR3 DNA is TGTGCCAGCAGCTCCCCCGGAGCGGCTGACTACAATGAG.

This clone was detected many times. The CDR3 extends 3 residues past the end of the read, so its final part is completed from the germline J gene. V is TRBV20-1 and J is TRBJ2-7; TRBD2 might be the D (7 bases). This CDR3 comprises 13 residues. Germline values: CDR1 DFQATT, CDR2 SNEGSKA (reference sequence). Trimming shortened V by 4 bases and J by 3 bases, and 13 bases separated the two germline ends. The CDR3 here is CSATGGQIYEQYF. The CDR3 bases that were read are TGCAGTGCTACGGGGGGACAAATCTACGAG.

At least ten counts were recorded for this clone. The read ends 3 residues shy of where the CDR3 ends; the end is completed using the germline J gene. This chain connects TRBV9 to TRBJ2-7; 8 nucleotides line up with TRBD2. The V gene's germline CDR1 is SGDLS and CDR2 YYNGEE. This CDR3 spans 15 amino acids. V lost 2 bases and J lost 1; bases outside the gene matches: 5. The CDR3 is CASSVGGASSYEQYF. The CDR3 bases that were read are TGTGCCAGCAGCGTCGGGGGGGCATCATCCTACGAG.

This clone was observed many times. Coverage ceases 3 residues before the CDR3 finishes, and the germline J gene fills in the end. The chain is built from TRBV9 and TRBJ1-1; TRBD1 is a possible D gene (6 bases). The germline V and J ends were trimmed by 3 bases and 6 bases, with 18 bases remaining between them. The CDR3 is 15 amino acids. The germline gives CDR1 SGDLS, CDR2 YYNGEE. CDR3 sequence reads: CASSGGGIGSAEAFF. CDR3 DNA, as far as it was read: TGTGCCAGCAGCGGGGGGGGCATTGGTAGTGCTGAA.

In its sample, this clone was seen many times. The sequenced fragment ends 3 residues before the CDR3 boundary, so the rest is inferred from the germline J gene. The rearrangement links TRBV6-2 or TRBV6-3 to TRBJ2-1, with 10 bases that match TRBD2. The germline CDR1 and CDR2 sequences are MNHEY and SVGEGT. Germline trimming cut 6 bases from V and 7 bases from J; bases unmatched to any gene: 9. The CDR3 totals 15 residues. The CDR3 is CASSRLAGGGNEQFF. CDR3 DNA, as far as it was read: TGTGCCAGCAGCAGACTAGCGGGCGGGGGAAATGAG.

The table lists this clone with many counts. The DNA ends 3 residues before the CDR3 does, and the rest of the CDR3 is filled in from the germline J gene. The rearrangement joins TRBV18 to TRBJ2-5, with a weak D call TRBD1 (6 bases). Germline V gene data show CDR1 as KGHSH and CDR2 as LQKENI. V shed 3 bases and J shed 4 bases, with 15 bases lying between them. This CDR3 contains 15 residues. This CDR3 reads CASSPRDIIRETQYF. The CDR3 DNA, read in part, is TGTGCCAGCTCACCTCGGGACATTATCAGAGAGACC.

Points on this clone: The read stops 3 residues short of the end of the CDR3; the missing end is completed from the germline J gene. The rearrangement uses TRBV19 and TRBJ1-2; D is ambiguous. The CDR3 runs 13 residues. The germline V gene encodes CDR1 LNHDA and CDR2 SQIVND (reference sequence). CDR3 DNA (partial): TGTGCCAGTAGTACTAGCTCCTACAATGAG. It encodes CASSTSSYNE. The whole CDR3 reads CASSTSSYNEYTF. Looking up the rest from reference TRBV19 and TRBJ1-2 gives the full variable domain: DGGITQSPKYLFRKEGQNVTLSCEQNLNHDAMYWYRQDPGQGLRLIYYSQIVNDFQKGDIAEGYSVSREKKESFPLTVTSAQKNPTAFYLCASSTSSYNEYTFGSGTRLTVV.

This clone has at least ten counts. The read stops 3 residues short of the end of the CDR3; the missing end is completed from the germline J gene. The chain carries TRBV5-4 and TRBJ2-5; 8 nucleotides match TRBD2. Germline V lookup: CDR1 SGHNT, CDR2 YYREEE (reference sequence). CDR3 length: 15 residues. V dropped 0 bases and J dropped 2; count of bases not matched to a gene: 3. Partial CDR3 DNA: TGTGCCAGCAGCTTGGTTATAGCGGGACAAGAGACC. It encodes CASSLVIAGQET. In full, the CDR3 is CASSLVIAGQETQYF.

Many counts were recorded for this clone. CDR3 DNA, as far as it was read: TGCAGTGCTAGGAACCCCCGGGACAGGGGCCTCGAG. It encodes CSARNPRDRGLE. The complete CDR3 sequence is CSARNPRDRGLEQYF. The chain has TRBV20-1 and TRBJ2-7; TRBD1 agrees at 10 bases. With the read ending 3 residues before the CDR3 end, the germline J gene is used to fill in that end. Trimming took 3 bases from V and 6 from J; bases not matched to a gene: 11. Germline assignment: CDR1 DFQATT and CDR2 SNEGSKA (reference sequence). The CDR3 sequence is 15 residues long.

This clone was seen at least ten times. The CDR3 is cut off 3 residues early in the read; its end comes from the germline J gene. The rearrangement uses TRBV28 and TRBJ2-4; tentative D call: TRBD1 (5 bases). The germline CDR1 and CDR2 sequences are MDHEN and SYDVKM. The CDR3 runs to 14 residues. V was shortened by 3 bases and J by 8 bases, with 14 bases between the two germline ends. The covered CDR3 bases are TGTGCCAGCAGTTTTAACGACAGAAGGGACATT. It is translated as CASSFNDRRDI. The whole CDR3 region reads CASSFNDRRDIQYF.

This clone appeared many times. CDR3 region: CASTYSAGAYNEQFF. The part of the CDR3 DNA that was read is TGCGCCAGCACCTACTCAGCGGGAGCATACAATGAG. The chain joins TRBV5-1 to TRBJ2-1; 8 nucleotides line up with TRBD2. The read gets to within 3 residues of the CDR3 end, and the germline J gene fills in the rest. The CDR3 contains 15 residues. Germline loops: CDR1 SGHRS, CDR2 YFSETQ. V dropped 6 bases and J dropped 4; count of bases not matched to a gene: 9.

This clone was observed at least ten times. The CDR3 reads CSAREGPQETQYF. The DNA read from the CDR3 is TGCAGTGCTAGGGAGGGCCCCCAAGAGACC. V and J are TRBV20-1 and TRBJ2-5, with a tentative D call TRBD2 (6 bases). Read data end 3 residues before the CDR3 end; the end is taken from the germline J gene. The germline V and J ends were trimmed by 3 bases and 1 base, with 9 bases remaining between them. Germline CDR1 is DFQATT and CDR2 is SNEGSKA (reference sequence). The CDR3 length is 13 residues.

This clone was picked up many times. The missing CDR3 end, 3 residues past where the read stops, is filled in from the germline J gene. The chain joins TRBV7-2 to TRBJ1-6; TRBD1 agrees at 10 bases. This CDR3 is built from 15 residues. Germline assignment: CDR1 SGHTA and CDR2 FQGNSA. The ends lost 1 base at V and 8 bases at J; junction bases unmatched: 2. Incomplete CDR3 DNA: TGTGCCAGCAGCTTAGTTGGGACAGGGGATTCACCC. Amino acid sequence: CASSLVGTGDSP. In full, the CDR3 is CASSLVGTGDSPLHF.

Concerning this clone: The CDR3 end is not reached by the read, which stops 3 residues before it; the germline J gene fills it in. The chain is built from TRBV10-2 and TRBJ2-1, with D possibly matching TRBD2 (5 bases). CDR3 length equals 14 residues. V gave up 8 bases and J gave up 8 bases, with 19 bases separating them. Per germline, CDR1 WSHSY and CDR2 SAAADI. CDR3 DNA, as far as it was read: TGCGCCAGCTCTCTACGTCGGGGAAGCGATGAG. Its protein product is CASSLRRGSDE. The full CDR3 reads CASSLRRGSDEQFF.

This clone was found many times. The read comes to an end 3 residues before the CDR3 does, leaving the germline J gene to fill in the end. This rearrangement joins TRBV29-1 to TRBJ2-1; no reliable D call. The CDR3 runs 12 residues. Germline assignment: CDR1 SQVTM and CDR2 ANQGSEA. The V gene lost 5 bases and the J gene lost 7 bases, with 12 bases spanning the gap. CDR3 sequence reads: CSVFRSVNEQFF. The CDR3 DNA, read in part, is TGCAGCGTTTTTAGGAGCGTTAATGAG.

This clone was seen at least ten times. The observed sequence ends 3 residues before the CDR3 terminus, with the missing tail filled in from the germline J gene. V gene TRBV30 combines with J gene TRBJ2-7; 8 bases align to TRBD2. The CDR3 covers 16 residues. Germline V gene data show CDR1 as GTSNPN and CDR2 as SVGIG (reference sequence). With V trimmed by 3 bases and J by 0 bases, 10 bases remained unmatched. Partial CDR3 DNA: TGTGCCTGGAGCCCCGGGACTAGACTCCGCTCCTACGAG. It encodes CAWSPGTRLRSYE. In full, the CDR3 reads CAWSPGTRLRSYEQYF.

This clone appeared many times. The read gets to within 3 residues of the CDR3 end, and the germline J gene fills in the rest. The chain joins TRBV7-8 to TRBJ2-3; TRBD1 aligns across 9 bases. V lost 4 bases and J lost 3; bases outside the gene matches: 5. Germline V gene lookup returns CDR1 SGHVS and CDR2 FQNEAQ. CDR3 length: 15 amino acids. CDR3 DNA, as far as it was read: TGTGCCAGCAGCTCTGGGACAGGGATTACAGATACG. Encoded protein: CASSSGTGITDT. The complete CDR3 protein is CASSSGTGITDTQYF.

In its sample, this clone was seen many times. The read finishes 3 residues shy of the CDR3 end, and the germline J gene is used to complete it. The rearrangement joins TRBV19 to TRBJ2-2; TRBD1 matches 7 bases. Germline V gene sequence: CDR1 LNHDA, CDR2 SQIVND (reference sequence). This CDR3 is 14 amino acids long. V shed 4 bases and J 5 bases; nucleotides not matched to a gene: 4. This chain's CDR3 is CASSKQGFTGELFF. CDR3 DNA, as far as it was read: TGTGCCAGTAGTAAACAGGGGTTTACCGGGGAG.

This clone was observed many times. The read is 3 residues too short to cover the CDR3 end, so that end is filled in from the germline J gene. This chain joins TRBV6-2 or TRBV6-3 and TRBJ1-1; no reliable D call. Germline V lookup: CDR1 MNHEY, CDR2 SVGEGT. The CDR3 is 13 residues long. Trimming took 9 bases from V and 6 from J, leaving 17 bases between them. CDR3: CASTTSTLAEAFF. Partial CDR3 DNA: TGTGCCAGTACTACGTCCACCCTTGCTGAA.

This clone has ten or more counts. The read stops 3 residues short of the end of the CDR3; the missing end is completed from the germline J gene. This rearrangement joins TRBV19 to TRBJ2-3, with D tentatively TRBD2 (6 bases). Between the trimmed V and J ends, which lost 7 bases and 2 bases, there was a span of 16 bases. CDR3 length equals 15 residues. Germline CDR1 LNHDA, CDR2 SQIVND (reference sequence). The DNA read from the CDR3 is TGTGCCAGTAACCCCGGGACTGGAGACACAGATACG. This encodes CASNPGTGDTDT. The full CDR3 protein is CASNPGTGDTDTQYF.